One and the same sample provided the 32 T cell receptor beta chains below, sequenced in a study of CD8+CD57+ T cells in acquired aplastic anemia. Only patients with CD8+CD57+ cell expansion on flow cytometry were chosen for sequencing. For CDR3 and TCR beta VDJ profiling, genomic DNA was the template used. TCRdb ran MiXCR on the reads and lists one entry per CDR3 protein. This sample has around 500,000 distinct CDR3 sequences; over 25% occur once, and the top ten carry less than 1%. The sequencing input was sorted CD4+, CD8+, or CD8+CD57+ T cells (not recorded which) from PBMCs. The receptors stem from a human donor with aplastic anemia.

The chain combines TRBV9 with TRBJ1-1; D is possibly TRBD1 (5 bases). Germline-derived CDR1 and CDR2 are SGDLS and YYNGEE. The CDR3 has 16 amino acids. The V end was cut by 5 bases, the J end by 5 bases, with 22 bases between. The CDR3 DNA reads TGTGCCAGCAGTTACTCGAGGTTTCAGGGATGGACTGAAGCTTTCTTT. Residues: CASSYSRFQGWTEAFF.

At least ten counts were recorded for this clonotype. V and J are TRBV29-1 and TRBJ1-1, with D uncertain. This CDR3 comprises 14 residues. Deletions cut 4 bases from V and 1 base from J, with 13 bases between. CDR1 SQVTM and CDR2 ANQGSEA come from the germline V gene. Here the CDR3 reads CSVGLLLGNTEAFF. CDR3 nucleotide sequence: TGCAGCGTTGGTTTACTTCTCGGGAACACTGAAGCTTTCTTT.

Only one count was recorded for this clonotype. The chain employs TRBV19 and TRBJ1-5; no definite D call. V lost 5 bases, J lost 6 bases, and 11 bases lay in between. The CDR3 runs 13 residues. The germline V gene has CDR1 LNHDA and CDR2 SQIVND (reference sequence). For the CDR3, the DNA is TGTGCCAGTAGTGTCGGCCCAGGTCAGCCCCAGCATTTT. Amino acids: CASSVGPGQPQHF.

The chain has TRBV10-2 and TRBJ1-2; D is possibly TRBD1 (5 bases). The CDR3 contains 16 residues. Looked up from germline, CDR1 is WSHSY and CDR2 is SAAADI. Trimming shortened V by 1 base and J by 2 bases, and 14 bases separated the two germline ends. The CDR3 loop is CASSELTAITNYGYTF. The CDR3 bases are TGCGCCAGCAGTGAGTTGACAGCAATTACCAACTATGGCTACACCTTC.

This sequence joins TRBV7-8 and TRBJ2-3; 8 nucleotides agree with TRBD1. V shed 4 bases, J shed 5 bases, and the junction held 2 bases outside the gene matches. Germline CDR1 reads SGHVS; CDR2 reads FQNEAQ. The CDR3 is made up of 13 amino acids. DNA of the CDR3: TGTGCCAGCAGCTACAGGGGGTTAGATACGCAGTATTTT. Encoded protein: CASSYRGLDTQYF.

The chain uses TRBV18 and TRBJ2-7; 9 bases align to TRBD1. Trimming removed 3 bases from V and 2 bases from J; junction bases left unmatched: 14. CDR3 length: 18 residues. Looked up from germline, CDR1 is KGHSH and CDR2 is LQKENI. The CDR3 nucleotides read TGTGCCAGCTCACCCTTGGCACTAGGGACAGGGTCTACCTACGAGCAGTACTTC. It yields the protein CASSPLALGTGSTYEQYF.

This clonotype was picked up many times. V is TRBV7-6 and J is TRBJ2-6, with 7 positions matching TRBD2. CDR1 is SGHVS and CDR2 is FNYEAQ in the germline V gene. V was pared by 7 bases and J by 0 bases, with 9 bases of the junction left unmatched. The CDR3 spans 17 residues. The CDR3 bases are TGTGCCAGCACCCTAGGGAGGGTCCCCTCTGGGGCCAACGTCCTGACTTTC. This codes for CASTLGRVPSGANVLTF. Looking up the rest from reference TRBV7-6 and TRBJ2-6 gives the full variable domain: GAGVSQSPRYKVTKRGQDVALRCDPISGHVSLYWYRQALGQGPEFLTYFNYEAQQDKSGLPNDRFSAERPEGSISTLTIQRTEQRDSAMYRCASTLGRVPSGANVLTFGAGSRLTVL.

This clonotype was detected a few times. A read error may be the cause here, since a much bigger clone is one base away. The gene calls are TRBV24-1 and TRBJ1-2, with 8 bases identical to TRBD1. Germline CDR1 KGHDR, CDR2 SFDVKD. The CDR3 sequence is 16 residues long. The CDR3 loop reads CVTSDSDRDRDYGYTF. The CDR3 coding sequence is TGTGTCACCAGTGATTCGGACAGGGATAGGGACTATGGCTACACCTTC.

The genes are TRBV29-1 and TRBJ1-2, with 7 bases that match TRBD1. This CDR3 is built from 14 residues. V lost 1 base, J lost 10 bases, and 12 bases stayed unmatched. Germline loops: CDR1 SQVTM, CDR2 ANQGSEA. Written as DNA, the CDR3 is TGCAGCGTTGAAGTCCGGGACAGCTTTTTCAACTACACCTTC. It translates to CSVEVRDSFFNYTF.

The table lists this clonotype with many counts. The rearrangement joins TRBV20-1 to TRBJ2-5; D ambiguous. Trimming removed 5 bases from V and 2 bases from J, with 9 bases in between. The CDR3 runs to 12 residues. Germline V CDR1 and CDR2: DFQATT, SNEGSKA (reference sequence). The DNA for the CDR3 is TGCAGTGCTTTAGACTTTCAAGAGACCCAGTACTTC. Amino acids: CSALDFQETQYF.

There are many counts of this clonotype. V gene TRBV19 combines with J gene TRBJ2-4; no reliable D call. CDR1 and CDR2 (germline): LNHDA, SQIVND (reference sequence). The CDR3 contains 14 residues. The germline V and J ends were trimmed by 4 bases and 4 bases, with 11 bases remaining between them. The CDR3 is CASSTARLKNIQYF. The DNA for the CDR3 is TGTGCCAGTAGTACCGCAAGGCTAAAAAACATTCAGTACTTC. The complete variable domain, with remaining parts taken from reference TRBV19 and TRBJ2-4, reads DGGITQSPKYLFRKEGQNVTLSCEQNLNHDAMYWYRQDPGQGLRLIYYSQIVNDFQKGDIAEGYSVSREKKESFPLTVTSAQKNPTAFYLCASSTARLKNIQYFGAGTRLSVL.

Ten or more counts support this clonotype. The chain couples TRBV7-2 to TRBJ1-2, with 8 nucleotides matching TRBD1. Germline CDR1 reads SGHTA; CDR2 reads FQGNSA. V lost 7 bases and J lost 5; bases outside the gene matches: 9. The CDR3 is 14 residues long. The CDR3 is CASTEGQVFYGYTF. CDR3 DNA sequence: TGTGCCAGCACGGAGGGACAGGTTTTTTATGGCTACACCTTC.

J is TRBJ2-7 and V is TRBV5-6, with 13 bases that match TRBD2. The CDR3 covers 16 residues. J lost 6 bases, V lost 5 bases, and 11 bases had no gene match. Germline V gene lookup returns CDR1 SGHDT and CDR2 YYEEEE. CDR3 protein: CASRRGLAGAFSEQYF. CDR3 DNA: TGTGCCAGCAGGCGCGGACTAGCGGGAGCTTTTAGCGAGCAGTACTTC.

The rearrangement uses TRBV24-1 and TRBJ1-2; 8 bases fit TRBD1. The CDR3 has 13 residues. The V gene end was trimmed by 5 bases and the J gene end by 8 bases; junction bases not matched to a gene: 6. Germline V gene sequence: CDR1 KGHDR, CDR2 SFDVKD. The CDR3, as DNA: TGTGCCACCAGTGTTGCAGGGGGCGGCGGCTACACCTTC. This sequence encodes CATSVAGGGGYTF.

A word on this clonotype: Just one base apart from a much larger clone, this may be a read error. The chain carries TRBV24-1 and TRBJ2-1; TRBD2 aligns across 12 bases. The CDR3 length is 16 residues. In germline, CDR1 is KGHDR, CDR2 SFDVKD. This chain's CDR3 is CAASDHLAGGSNEQFF. The DNA of the CDR3 is TGTGCCGCCAGTGACCACCTAGCGGGAGGGTCAAATGAGCAGTTCTTC.

This clonotype appeared once. A much larger clone is a single base away; this may be a read error. This chain connects TRBV5-8 to TRBJ1-1, with D unclear. The CDR3 totals 11 residues. The germline gives CDR1 SGHTS, CDR2 YDEGEE. The CDR3 here is CAGSLVTEAFF. The CDR3, as DNA: TGTGCCGGCAGCTTGGTGACTGAAGCTTTCTTT. Full variable domain (outside the CDR3, taken from reference TRBV5-8 and TRBJ1-1): EAGVTQSPTHLIKTRGQQATLRCSPISGHTSVYWYQQALGLGLQFLLWYDEGEERNRGNFPPRFSGRQFPNYSSELNVNALELEDSALYLCAGSLVTEAFFGQGTRLTVV.

The V call is TRBV3-1, the J call TRBJ1-1; the D is unclear. V lost 1 base, J lost 7 bases, and 13 bases lay in between. This CDR3 comprises 14 residues. Germline CDR1 reads LGHDT; CDR2 reads YNNKEL (reference sequence). CDR3 region: CASSQGIAKGEAFF. In DNA, the CDR3 is TGTGCCAGCAGCCAAGGGATAGCCAAAGGTGAAGCTTTCTTT. Looking up the rest from reference TRBV3-1 and TRBJ1-1 gives the full variable domain: DTAVSQTPKYLVTQMGNDKSIKCEQNLGHDTMYWYKQDSKKFLKIMFSYNNKELIINETVPNRFSPKSPDKAHLNLHINSLELGDSAVYFCASSQGIAKGEAFFGQGTRLTVV.

The chain uses TRBV3-1 and TRBJ2-7; D ambiguous. The CDR3 is 15 amino acids. V was pared by 1 base and J by 3 bases, with 13 bases between. Germline V lookup: CDR1 LGHDT, CDR2 YNNKEL (reference sequence). The CDR3 nucleotides read TGTGCCAGCAGCCAAGTTTGGTCAACCCTCTACGAGCAGTACTTC. Protein sequence: CASSQVWSTLYEQYF.

The sample holds a few counts of this clonotype. The V and J genes are TRBV14 and TRBJ2-5; the match to TRBD2 covers 13 bases. The CDR3 has 15 residues. Unmatched junction bases numbered 3, after V lost 4 bases and J lost 4 bases. Germline lookup yields CDR1 SGHDN and CDR2 FVKESK. The CDR3 loop is CASSPRTSGRETQYF. The CDR3 DNA reads TGTGCCAGCAGCCCTCGGACTAGCGGGAGAGAGACCCAGTACTTC.

In regard to this clonotype: A clone one base away is much larger, so this may be a read error. The CDR3 loop is CASSPGQRGSKQPQHF. The CDR3 coding sequence is TGTGCCAGCAGTCCCGGACAGCGAGGAAGCAAGCAGCCCCAGCATTTT. The chain has TRBV12-3 or TRBV12-4 and TRBJ1-5, with D tentatively TRBD1 (6 bases). This CDR3 spans 16 amino acids.

A word on this clonotype: A read error may explain this, as a much larger clone is one base away. The chain links TRBV12-3 or TRBV12-4 to TRBJ2-7, with D unclear. V was pared by 8 bases and J by 1 base, with 9 bases between. The CDR3 totals 12 residues. The CDR3 DNA reads TGTGCCAGCGCCCCACTATCCTACGAGCAGTACTTC. This encodes CASAPLSYEQYF.

V and J are TRBV5-1 and TRBJ2-3, with 8 positions matching TRBD2. The germline gives CDR1 SGHRS, CDR2 YFSETQ. This CDR3 is built from 14 residues. V dropped 4 bases and J dropped 5; count of bases not matched to a gene: 6. The CDR3 here is CASSDGLAGDTQYF. CDR3 nucleotides: TGCGCCAGCAGCGACGGACTAGCAGGAGATACGCAGTATTTT.

This clonotype appeared many times. The V call is TRBV12-3 or TRBV12-4, the J call TRBJ2-7; D could derive from TRBD1 or TRBD2 (5 bases each). V dropped 3 bases and J dropped 2 bases, with 11 bases sitting between them. This CDR3 contains 14 residues. CDR3 amino acids: CASSLGDRPYEQYF. CDR3 DNA: TGTGCCAGCAGTTTGGGGGACCGACCCTACGAGCAGTACTTC.

This clonotype appeared many times. The chain links TRBV19 to TRBJ1-3; no clear D gene. Germline values: CDR1 LNHDA, CDR2 SQIVND (reference sequence). The CDR3 consists of 13 residues. The V gene lost 5 bases and the J gene lost 10 bases, with 15 bases spanning the gap. CDR3 in amino acids: CASSPGPDLTIYF. DNA of the CDR3: TGTGCCAGTAGTCCCGGGCCGGACCTTACCATATATTTT.

This clonotype has a count of ten or more. The chain carries TRBV2 and TRBJ2-1; D uncertain. Germline V gene lookup returns CDR1 SNHLY and CDR2 FYNNEI. The CDR3 extends over 10 amino acids. V shed 5 bases and J shed 10 bases, with 6 bases lying between them. The CDR3 DNA reads TGTGCCAGCAGTAACCTGGAGCAGTTCTTC. Translating it yields CASSNLEQFF.

This clonotype was counted many times. V gene TRBV12-3 or TRBV12-4 combines with J gene TRBJ1-6, with D possibly being TRBD1 (6 bases). The CDR3 sequence is 14 residues long. Trimming cost V 7 bases and J 4 bases, with 11 bases left between them. The CDR3 reads CASTETGYNSPLHF. The DNA for the CDR3 is TGTGCCAGCACCGAGACAGGTTATAATTCACCCCTCCACTTT.

The table lists this clonotype with many counts. This chain links TRBV7-8 with TRBJ1-2; 8 bases are a match to TRBD1. This CDR3 contains 14 residues. With V trimmed by 1 base and J by 8 bases, 6 bases remained unmatched. CDR1 SGHVS and CDR2 FQNEAQ come from the germline V gene. CDR3 in amino acids: CASSLVDRGRGYTF. In nucleotides, the CDR3 is TGTGCCAGCAGCTTAGTAGACAGGGGCAGAGGCTACACCTTC.

This clonotype occurred a few times. The gene calls are TRBV20-1 and TRBJ2-1; 9 nucleotides align to TRBD1. The CDR3 consists of 14 residues. V lost 5 bases to trimming and J lost 0 bases; unmatched junction nucleotides: 2. CDR1 is DFQATT, CDR2 SNEGSKA, per germline (reference sequence). CDR3 coding DNA: TGCAGTGCTCCGACAGGGGGCTCCTACAATGAGCAGTTCTTC. Amino acids: CSAPTGGSYNEQFF.

This clonotype was picked up many times. It is likely a read error, because the conserved phenylalanine at the end of the CDR3 is missing. In DNA, the CDR3 is TGCGCCAGCGGGGAGAACACTGAAGCTTTCCTT. Translating it yields CASGENTEAFL. The rearrangement joins TRBV10-2 to TRBJ1-1; unclear D gene. Germline V CDR1 and CDR2: WSHSY, SAAADI. V was trimmed by 8 bases and J by 1 base, leaving 5 bases between them. This CDR3 is 11 amino acids long.

This clonotype was picked up a small number of times. The chain links TRBV20-1 to TRBJ2-7; no reliable D call. V gave up 6 bases and J gave up 1 base, with 10 bases separating them. CDR1 is DFQATT, CDR2 SNEGSKA, per germline (reference sequence). This CDR3 is 12 amino acids long. The CDR3 reads CSAVAPSYEQYF. CDR3 DNA: TGCAGTGCCGTGGCGCCGTCCTACGAGCAGTACTTC.

This chain links TRBV30 with TRBJ1-3; D remains ambiguous. V lost 3 bases and J lost 9, with 12 bases in between. The CDR3 runs to 12 residues. Germline lookup yields CDR1 GTSNPN and CDR2 SVGIG (reference sequence). CDR3 sequence reads: CAWSENGRTIYF. The CDR3 bases are TGTGCCTGGAGCGAAAACGGGCGCACCATATATTTT.

On this clonotype itself: A much larger clonotype is one base distant, so this may be a read error. The chain links TRBV3-1 to TRBJ1-2; 10 nucleotides agree with TRBD1. V trimming: 4 bases; J trimming: 4 bases; junction bases outside the gene matches: 3. Germline V CDR1 and CDR2: LGHDT, YNNKEL (reference sequence). CDR3 length equals 14 residues. This CDR3 is CASSPTGGIYGYTF. CDR3 sequence (DNA): TGTGCCAGCAGCCCGACAGGGGGCATCTATGGCTACACCTTC.